These 25 T cell receptor beta chains share one sample of origin, sequenced in a study of T cell responses to AZD1222 COVID-19 vaccine. Profiling relied on immunoSEQ multiplex PCR, and the TCRdb table lists in-frame clones only, not all of them. This table holds over 150,000 clones, over 85% found once. The specimen was peripheral blood, collected on day 0 of AZD1222 vaccination. Source of these receptors: an adult in good health.

This chain connects TRBV11-3 to TRBJ2-2, with 10 bases that match TRBD2. Germline CDR1 SGHNT, CDR2 YENEEA. After removal of 5 bases from V and 6 bases from J, the junction contained 3 bases not matched to a gene. This CDR3 has 14 amino acids. CDR3 residues: CASSSGRAAGELFF. As DNA, the CDR3 is TGTGCCAGCAGCAGCGGGAGGGCCGCCGGGGAGCTGTTTTTT.

The chain employs TRBV5-1 and TRBJ2-3; TRBD2 matches at 12 bases. In germline, CDR1 is SGHRS, CDR2 YFSETQ. V lost 5 bases, J lost 2 bases, and 6 bases stayed unmatched. The CDR3 length is 16 residues. As DNA, the CDR3 is TGCGCCAGCAGACAAGGACTAGCGGGGCTCACAGATACGCAGTATTTT. The encoded protein is CASRQGLAGLTDTQYF.

The V call is TRBV5-1, the J call TRBJ1-6, with D perhaps matching TRBD1 (6 bases). V was pared by 4 bases and J by 0 bases, with 20 bases between. CDR1 is SGHRS, CDR2 YFSETQ, per germline. The CDR3 has 19 residues. In nucleotides, the CDR3 is TGCGCCAGCAGCCCAAGGGACACATCTATTTACTCCTATAATTCACCCCTCCACTTT. The encoded protein is CASSPRDTSIYSYNSPLHF. The full variable domain, in which reference TRBV5-1 and TRBJ1-6 provide the parts outside the CDR3, is KAGVTQTPRYLIKTRGQQVTLSCSPISGHRSVSWYQQTPGQGLQFLFEYFSETQRNKGNFPGRFSGRQFSNSRSEMNVSTLELGDSALYLCASSPRDTSIYSYNSPLHFGNGTRLTVT.

V usage is TRBV9 and J usage is TRBJ2-3; TRBD1 aligns across 8 bases. J lost 1 base, V lost 4 bases, and 8 bases had no gene match. The CDR3 sequence is 16 residues long. Germline V gene sequence: CDR1 SGDLS, CDR2 YYNGEE. CDR3 protein: CASSTFDRGGTDTQYF. CDR3 nucleotide sequence: TGTGCCAGCAGCACCTTCGACAGGGGAGGCACAGATACGCAGTATTTT.

The chain combines TRBV2 with TRBJ2-4; D is undetermined. Trimming removed 2 bases from V and 2 bases from J, with 7 bases in between. This CDR3 has 14 amino acids. Per germline, CDR1 SNHLY and CDR2 FYNNEI. Written as DNA, the CDR3 is TGTGCCAGCAGTGAATCTGGCACCAAAAACATTCAGTACTTC. Protein: CASSESGTKNIQYF.

This clone has a single count. The rearrangement joins TRBV5-1 to TRBJ1-1; the match to TRBD1 covers 7 bases. Germline V gives CDR1 SGHRS, CDR2 YFSETQ. Unmatched junction bases numbered 13, after V lost 4 bases and J lost 7 bases. The CDR3 contains 15 residues. Here the CDR3 reads CASSLRTGTTGEAFF. CDR3 in DNA: TGCGCCAGCAGCCTGCGGACAGGAACGACCGGTGAAGCTTTCTTT.

The gene calls are TRBV5-1 and TRBJ2-3; tentatively, D is TRBD2 (7 bases). Germline CDR1 is SGHRS and CDR2 is YFSETQ. V was trimmed by 7 bases and J by 2 bases, leaving 17 bases between them. The CDR3 sequence is 15 residues long. The CDR3 nucleotides read TGCGCCAGCTGGACGGGGGGCTCGGACACAGATACGCAGTATTTT. It yields the protein CASWTGGSDTDTQYF.

V gene TRBV27 combines with J gene TRBJ2-5; D is unresolved. Per the germline V gene, CDR1 is MNHEY and CDR2 is SMNVEV (reference sequence). V was pared by 8 bases and J by 7 bases, with 8 bases between. The CDR3 contains 10 residues. DNA of the CDR3: TGTGCCAGCTATGCAGGGACCCAGTACTTC. Protein product: CASYAGTQYF.

The gene calls are TRBV19 and TRBJ1-1; D is unclear. Per germline, CDR1 LNHDA and CDR2 SQIVND (reference sequence). V lost 7 bases and J lost 3, with 6 bases in between. The CDR3 is 11 residues long. The CDR3 DNA sequence: TGTGCCAGTATTATGGACACTGAAGCTTTCTTT. As protein: CASIMDTEAFF.

The chain carries TRBV19 and TRBJ2-1, with TRBD2 matching over 7 bases. The J segment lost 7 bases and the V segment lost 6 bases, leaving 9 bases of the junction unmatched. CDR3 size: 14 residues. Looked up from germline, CDR1 is LNHDA and CDR2 is SQIVND (reference sequence). CDR3 in DNA: TGTGCCAGTAGCGCACTAGCCGGGGGGAATGAGCAGTTCTTC. It translates to CASSALAGGNEQFF. The full variable domain, completed using reference TRBV19 and TRBJ2-1, is DGGITQSPKYLFRKEGQNVTLSCEQNLNHDAMYWYRQDPGQGLRLIYYSQIVNDFQKGDIAEGYSVSREKKESFPLTVTSAQKNPTAFYLCASSALAGGNEQFFGPGTRLTVL.

J is TRBJ2-7 and V is TRBV29-1; D is uncertain. The ends were cut back, 6 bases at V and 5 bases at J, with 11 bases in the middle. The CDR3 runs 11 residues. Per the germline V gene, CDR1 is SQVTM and CDR2 is ANQGSEA. DNA for the CDR3: TGCAGCGTCGCTTCGGGCCACGAGCAGTACTTC. Translated, it gives CSVASGHEQYF.

This clone was seen a few times. The chain uses TRBV7-9 and TRBJ2-3; 8 nucleotides align to TRBD2. Germline-derived CDR1 and CDR2 are SEHNR and FQNEAQ (reference sequence). The CDR3 totals 15 residues. J was trimmed by 9 bases and V by 7 bases; bases with no gene match: 15. CDR3 amino acids: CASTSGLAPAGTQYF. CDR3 nucleotides: TGTGCCAGCACCTCTGGACTAGCCCCCGCTGGCACGCAGTATTTT.

V and J are TRBV9 and TRBJ1-1; D gene ambiguous. The V gene lost 0 bases and the J gene lost 5 bases, with 14 bases spanning the gap. Looked up from germline, CDR1 is SGDLS and CDR2 is YYNGEE. The CDR3 is 15 amino acids. In DNA, the CDR3 is TGTGCCAGCAGCGTAGCGCCAGGCCAAAGGACTGAAGCTTTCTTT. This translates into CASSVAPGQRTEAFF.

Points on this clone: The same CDR3 can be traced to other DNA sequences in this sample. The CDR3 protein is CASSLGGGSYEQYF. The CDR3, as DNA: TGTGCCAGCAGCTTAGGGGGGGGCTCCTACGAGCAGTACTTC. V is TRBV7-2 and J is TRBJ2-7; 7 bases are shared with TRBD2. Germline V CDR1 and CDR2: SGHTA, FQGNSA. After removal of 1 base from V and 0 bases from J, the junction contained 0 bases not matched to a gene. This CDR3 comprises 14 residues.

The chain uses TRBV5-6 and TRBJ1-3; D call uncertain. CDR1 and CDR2 (germline): SGHDT, YYEEEE. This CDR3 contains 16 residues. Trimming stripped 0 bases from V and 0 bases from J, with 10 bases between. CDR3 sequence reads: CASSLEGSLSGNTIYF. In nucleotides, the CDR3 is TGTGCCAGCAGCTTGGAAGGGTCCCTCTCTGGAAACACCATATATTTT. The full variable domain, in which reference TRBV5-6 and TRBJ1-3 provide the parts outside the CDR3, is DAGVTQSPTHLIKTRGQQVTLRCSPKSGHDTVSWYQQALGQGPQFIFQYYEEEERQRGNFPDRFSGHQFPNYSSELNVNALLLGDSALYLCASSLEGSLSGNTIYFGEGSWLTVV.

The V and J genes are TRBV5-1 and TRBJ1-3, with D perhaps matching TRBD1 (5 bases). Germline assignment: CDR1 SGHRS and CDR2 YFSETQ. The V and J ends lost 1 base and 0 bases respectively, with 8 bases between them. The CDR3 spans 15 residues. The CDR3 loop reads CASSLTGPSGNTIYF. Written as DNA, the CDR3 is TGCGCCAGCAGCTTGACAGGCCCCTCTGGAAACACCATATATTTT.

V and J are TRBV7-8 and TRBJ1-1, with 9 bases matching TRBD1. J lost 3 bases, V lost 4 bases, and 15 bases had no gene match. This CDR3 is 18 amino acids long. Germline loops: CDR1 SGHVS, CDR2 FQNEAQ. Here the CDR3 reads CASSSLRTGAIVYTEAFF. DNA for the CDR3: TGTGCCAGCAGCTCACTCCGGACAGGGGCAATTGTTTACACTGAAGCTTTCTTT.

The J gene is TRBJ1-1, the V gene TRBV28; D gene unclear. The ends were cut back, 4 bases at V and 3 bases at J, with 9 bases in the middle. CDR1 and CDR2 from the germline V gene are MDHEN and SYDVKM. The CDR3 has 13 amino acids. The CDR3 is CASSYRGDTEAFF. CDR3 DNA sequence: TGTGCCAGCAGTTACAGAGGAGACACTGAAGCTTTCTTT. The entire variable domain, with the rest obtained from reference TRBV28 and TRBJ1-1, is as follows: DVKVTQSSRYLVKRTGEKVFLECVQDMDHENMFWYRQDPGLGLRLIYFSYDVKMKEKGDIPEGYSVSREKKERFSLILESASTNQTSMYLCASSYRGDTEAFFGQGTRLTVV.

This clone appeared once. This chain joins TRBV2 and TRBJ1-2; D is undetermined. CDR3 length: 15 residues. Germline V gene lookup returns CDR1 SNHLY and CDR2 FYNNEI. Trimming took 0 bases from V and 6 from J, leaving 14 bases between them. This CDR3 reads CASSEAGRKVDGYTF. CDR3 sequence (DNA): TGTGCCAGCAGTGAAGCGGGGAGGAAAGTTGATGGCTACACCTTC.

The chain joins TRBV18 to TRBJ1-1; 8 bases align to TRBD1. This CDR3 contains 15 residues. With 6 bases clipped from V and 1 base from J, the junction kept 7 bases outside the gene matches. Germline V gene data show CDR1 as KGHSH and CDR2 as LQKENI. The CDR3 coding sequence is TGTGCCAGCTCCCCCGACAGGGGATGGAACACTGAAGCTTTCTTT. It specifies CASSPDRGWNTEAFF.

The gene calls are TRBV4-1 and TRBJ1-4; a possible D gene is TRBD1 (5 bases). Germline CDR1 reads MGHRA; CDR2 reads YSYEKL. The V end was cut by 1 base, the J end by 7 bases, with 10 bases between. The CDR3 sequence is 14 residues long. In DNA form, the CDR3 reads TGCGCCAGCAGCCAAGCCGGGGCGGGTGAAAAACTGTTTTTT. Translation: CASSQAGAGEKLFF.

The chain links TRBV4-1 to TRBJ1-2; D unclear. The CDR3 length is 16 residues. V was clipped by 0 bases and J by 0 bases, with 11 bases between them. The germline CDR1 and CDR2 sequences are MGHRA and YSYEKL. CDR3 bases: TGCGCCAGCAGCCAAGATCCCGGCAAGACTAACTATGGCTACACCTTC. It codes for CASSQDPGKTNYGYTF.

The genes are TRBV18 and TRBJ2-2, with D possibly matching TRBD1 (6 bases). The CDR3 totals 16 residues. The germline V gene encodes CDR1 KGHSH and CDR2 LQKENI. V lost 6 bases and J 4 bases, leaving 18 bases between the germline ends. CDR3 loop: CASSQNRVEGTGELFF. Here the CDR3 DNA reads TGTGCCAGCTCGCAGAACAGGGTCGAGGGCACCGGGGAGCTGTTTTTT.

V and J are TRBV7-9 and TRBJ1-3; D gene unclear. The germline V gene has CDR1 SEHNR and CDR2 FQNEAQ (reference sequence). The CDR3 is 16 amino acids. Trimming shortened V by 1 base and J by 2 bases, and 12 bases separated the two germline ends. The CDR3 here is CASSLGPRETGNTIYF. In nucleotides, the CDR3 is TGTGCCAGCAGCTTAGGGCCCCGGGAAACTGGAAACACCATATATTTT.

The chain is built from TRBV4-1 and TRBJ1-5, with unresolved D. CDR1 is MGHRA, CDR2 YSYEKL, per germline. Trimming cost V 0 bases and J 9 bases, with 15 bases left between them. The CDR3 extends over 15 amino acids. In nucleotides, the CDR3 is TGCGCCAGCAGCCAAGATCCCGGGTCGGCCAGGCCCCAGCATTTT. Its translation is CASSQDPGSARPQHF.